One and the same sample provided the 3 T cell receptor beta chains below, sequenced in a study of regulatory T cells in long-lasting Graves disease. Time point given: persistent/refractory GD, antithyroid drugs over 5 years with positive TRAb. The TCR library was made from RNA that had been extracted from PBMCs in TRIzol. Sequencing libraries for TCR beta were prepared with iRepertoire HTBI primers and Arm-PCR of CDR3 regions. TCRdb reanalysed the multiplex PCR reads using MiXCR and keeps one entry per CDR3 protein. The sample includes around 450,000 distinct CDR3 sequences, 20% to 25% of them seen just once. This specimen was peripheral blood mononuclear cells (PBMCs), taken when the disease was refractory, from a patient treated with antithyroid drugs. The source of these receptors is a female donor with Graves disease.

A single count supports this clonotype. With a much larger clone just one base away, this may be a read error. The chain combines TRBV10-3 with TRBJ1-1; TRBD1 aligns across 7 bases. The trim removed 5 bases at V and 2 bases at J, leaving 5 bases unmatched. Per germline, CDR1 ENHRY and CDR2 SYGVKD. This CDR3 contains 14 residues. The CDR3 protein is CAISSPGGNTEAFF. For the CDR3, the DNA is TGTGCCATCAGTTCCCCAGGGGGTAACACTGAAGCTTTCTTT.

This clonotype has at least ten counts. One junction end disagrees with the germline gene, perhaps due to a read error. V is TRBV5-1 and J is TRBJ1-1; perhaps TRBD1 as D (5 bases). The CDR3 totals 13 residues. Germline CDR1 SGHRS, CDR2 YFSETQ. The CDR3 loop reads CASSFTGNTEAFF. The CDR3 coding sequence is TGTGCCAGCAGCTTTACAGGGAACACTGAAGCTTTCTTT. Complete variable domain (other parts from reference TRBV5-1 and TRBJ1-1): KAGVTQTPRYLIKTRGQQVTLSCSPISGHRSVSWYQQTPGQGLQFLFEYFSETQRNKGNFPGRFSGRQFSNSRSEMNVSTLELGDSALYLCASSFTGNTEAFFGQGTRLTVV.

This clonotype was counted a few times. The chain uses TRBV12-5 and TRBJ2-1; TRBD1 agrees at 8 bases. The CDR3 extends over 12 amino acids. CDR1 is LGHNT and CDR2 is FRNRAP in the germline V gene. Losses at the gene ends were 4 bases for V and 10 bases for J; bases not matched to a gene: 3. The CDR3 region has the DNA TGTGCTAGTGGTTGGGGACAGGACGAGCAGTTCTTC. As protein: CASGWGQDEQFF.